This T cell receptor (beta chain) was found in a study of blood T cell repertoires in COVID-19. From germline, CDR1 is SGHRS and CDR2 YFSETQ. Trimming shortened V by 2 bases and J by 4 bases, and 12 bases separated the two germline ends. CDR3 length equals 14 residues. Authors' processing steps: Reference gene primers were amplified, and this amplification served to estimate nucleated cell counts. Profiled with immunoSEQ multiplex PCR; TCRdb holds only in-frame clones, not every one. V and J calls and clone size are those listed in that table; D and trimming were worked out from the DNA. This table holds a few hundred thousand clones, more than 80% found once. For this clone: Other DNA sequences in this sample translate to the same CDR3.

Recruited during active infection, patients (from Seattle) were subsequently followed longitudinally. Input material: peripheral blood. The source is a woman aged 45-60 years with COVID-19, enrolled during active disease. The chain is built from TRBV5-1 and TRBJ2-5, with D perhaps TRBD2 (6 bases). The CDR3 loop is CASSFGGRGETQYF. CDR3 DNA sequence: TGCGCCAGCAGCTTTGGAGGGCGCGGAGAGACCCAGTACTTC. Full variable domain (missing parts from reference TRBV5-1 and TRBJ2-5): KAGVTQTPRYLIKTRGQQVTLSCSPISGHRSVSWYQQTPGQGLQFLFEYFSETQRNKGNFPGRFSGRQFSNSRSEMNVSTLELGDSALYLCASSFGGRGETQYFGPGTRLLVL.